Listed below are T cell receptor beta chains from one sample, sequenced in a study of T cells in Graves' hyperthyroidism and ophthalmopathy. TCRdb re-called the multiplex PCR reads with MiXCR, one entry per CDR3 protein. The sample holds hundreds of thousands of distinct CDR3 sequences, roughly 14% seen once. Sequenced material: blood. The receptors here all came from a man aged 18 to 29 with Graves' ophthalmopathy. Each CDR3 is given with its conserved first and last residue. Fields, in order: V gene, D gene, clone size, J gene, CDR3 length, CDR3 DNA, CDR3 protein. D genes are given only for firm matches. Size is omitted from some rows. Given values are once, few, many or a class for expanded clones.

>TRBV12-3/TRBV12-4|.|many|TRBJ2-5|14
TGTGCCAGCAGCTCCGGAGGAATCCAAGAGACCCAGTACTTC
CASSSGGIQETQYF
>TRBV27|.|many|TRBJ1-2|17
TGTGCCAGCAGTTTATCGGTCTTTACAGGACAGAACTATGGCTACACCTTC
CASSLSVFTGQNYGYTF
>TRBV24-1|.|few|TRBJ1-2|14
TGTGCCACCAGTGGGGCAGGGGTTGTCTATGGCTACACCTTC
CATSGAGVVYGYTF
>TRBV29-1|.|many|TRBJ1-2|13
TGCAGCGTCCAAGGGACTCCCAACTATGGCTACACCTTC
CSVQGTPNYGYTF
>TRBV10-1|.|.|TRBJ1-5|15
TGCGCCAGCGGGCCATACGGGGACACCAATCAGCCCCAGCATTTT
CASGPYGDTNQPQHF
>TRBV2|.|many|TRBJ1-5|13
TGTGCCAGCAGTGTGCAAAGCCATCAGCCCCAGCATTTT
CASSVQSHQPQHF
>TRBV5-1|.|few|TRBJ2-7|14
TGCGCCAGCAGCGCCGGTTGGGGGTGGGACGAGCAGTACTTC
CASSAGWGWDEQYF
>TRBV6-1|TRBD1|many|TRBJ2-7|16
TGTGCCAGCAGTGAAGCGGACGGGACAGGGGGCAGCGAGCAGTACTTC
CASSEADGTGGSEQYF
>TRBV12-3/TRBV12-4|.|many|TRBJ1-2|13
TGTGCCAGCAGTCAACAGCTAAACTATGGCTACACCTTC
CASSQQLNYGYTF
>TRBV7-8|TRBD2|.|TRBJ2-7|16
TGCGCCAGCAGCCAAGTCAGCGGGACTAGCTCCTACGAGCAGTACTTC
CASSQVSGTSSYEQYF
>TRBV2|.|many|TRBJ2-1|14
TGTGCCAGCAGGGGACCGAGCTCCTACAATGAGCAGTTCTTC
CASRGPSSYNEQFF
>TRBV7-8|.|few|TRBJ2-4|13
TGTGCCAGCAGCCCTACGGGGGTAAACATTCAGTACTTC
CASSPTGVNIQYF
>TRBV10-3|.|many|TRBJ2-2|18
TGTGCCATCAGTGAGTCCTCGGCCGCGAATTACGGGACCGGGGAGCTGTTTTTT
CAISESSAANYGTGELFF
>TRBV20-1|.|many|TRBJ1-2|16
TGCAGTGCTAGAGATAGTCCACAGGGAGATTACTATGGCTACACCTTC
CSARDSPQGDYYGYTF